This TCR beta chain was retrieved from a study of blood T cell repertoires in COVID-19. Sequencing was performed with immunoSEQ multiplex PCR; in TCRdb, only in-frame clones are kept and a portion is missing. The repertoire holds around 300,000 clones, with 70% to 90% as singletons. V was clipped by 2 bases and J by 1 base, with 8 bases between them. This CDR3 contains 14 residues. Germline loops: CDR1 SGHRS, CDR2 YFSETQ. This TCR came from a woman in her seventies with acute or convalescent COVID-19. The specimen was peripheral blood. The J gene is TRBJ2-3, the V gene TRBV5-1; D might be TRBD2 (6 bases). The CDR3 sequence is CASSFTGGTDTQYF. The CDR3 DNA sequence: TGCGCCAGCAGCTTTACGGGGGGCACAGATACGCAGTATTTT.